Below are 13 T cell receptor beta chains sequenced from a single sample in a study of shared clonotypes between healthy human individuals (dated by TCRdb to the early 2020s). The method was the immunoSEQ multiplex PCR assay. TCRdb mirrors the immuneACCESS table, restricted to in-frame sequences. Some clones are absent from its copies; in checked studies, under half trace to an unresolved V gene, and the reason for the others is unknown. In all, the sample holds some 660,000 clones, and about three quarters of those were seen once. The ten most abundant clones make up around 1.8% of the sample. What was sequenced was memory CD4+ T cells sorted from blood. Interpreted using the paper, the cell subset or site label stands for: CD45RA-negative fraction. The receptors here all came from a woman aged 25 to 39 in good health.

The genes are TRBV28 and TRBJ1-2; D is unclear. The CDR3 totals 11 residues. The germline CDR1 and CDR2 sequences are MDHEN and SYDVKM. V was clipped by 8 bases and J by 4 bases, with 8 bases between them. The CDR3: CASAGLYGYTF. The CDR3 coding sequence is TGTGCCAGCGCAGGACTCTATGGCTACACCTTC.

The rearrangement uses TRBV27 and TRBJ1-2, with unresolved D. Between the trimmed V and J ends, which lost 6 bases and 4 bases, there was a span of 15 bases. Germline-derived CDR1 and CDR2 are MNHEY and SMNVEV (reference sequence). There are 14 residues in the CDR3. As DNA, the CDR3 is TGTGCCAGCAGAGCCCGGGGAGGAACCTATGGCTACACCTTC. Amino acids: CASRARGGTYGYTF.

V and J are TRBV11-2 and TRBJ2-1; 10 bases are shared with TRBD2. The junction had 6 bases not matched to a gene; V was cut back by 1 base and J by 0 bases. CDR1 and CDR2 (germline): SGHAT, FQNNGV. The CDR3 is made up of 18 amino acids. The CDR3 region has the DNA TGTGCCAGCAGCTTAGGGACTAGCGGTTCGAGCTCCTACAATGAGCAGTTCTTC. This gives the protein CASSLGTSGSSSYNEQFF. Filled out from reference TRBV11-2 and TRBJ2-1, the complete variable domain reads EAGVAQSPRYKIIEKRQSVAFWCNPISGHATLYWYQQILGQGPKLLIQFQNNGVVDDSQLPKDRFSAERLKGVDSTLKIQPAKLEDSAVYLCASSLGTSGSSSYNEQFFGPGTRLTVL.

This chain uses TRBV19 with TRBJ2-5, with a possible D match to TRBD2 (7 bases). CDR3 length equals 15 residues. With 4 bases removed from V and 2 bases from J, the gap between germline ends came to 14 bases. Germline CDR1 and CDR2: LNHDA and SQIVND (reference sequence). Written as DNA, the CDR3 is TGTGCCAGTAGTAAGGGGGATAGCGGGCAAGAGACCCAGTACTTC. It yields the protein CASSKGDSGQETQYF. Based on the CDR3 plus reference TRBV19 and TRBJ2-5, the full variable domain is DGGITQSPKYLFRKEGQNVTLSCEQNLNHDAMYWYRQDPGQGLRLIYYSQIVNDFQKGDIAEGYSVSREKKESFPLTVTSAQKNPTAFYLCASSKGDSGQETQYFGPGTRLLVL.

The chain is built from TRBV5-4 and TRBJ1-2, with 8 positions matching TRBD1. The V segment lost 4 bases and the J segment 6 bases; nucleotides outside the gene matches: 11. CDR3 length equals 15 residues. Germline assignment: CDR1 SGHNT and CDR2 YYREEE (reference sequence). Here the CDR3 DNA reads TGTGCCAGCAGCCTACTCCGACAGGGGAGGGATGGCTACACCTTC. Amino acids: CASSLLRQGRDGYTF.

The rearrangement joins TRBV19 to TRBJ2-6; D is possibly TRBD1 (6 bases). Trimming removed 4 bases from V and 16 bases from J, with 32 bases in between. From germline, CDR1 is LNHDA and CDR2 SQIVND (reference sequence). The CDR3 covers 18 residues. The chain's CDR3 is CASSRSGTNHKSGQRLTF. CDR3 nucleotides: TGTGCCAGTAGTAGGTCTGGGACAAATCACAAGTCGGGCCAACGTCTGACTTTC.

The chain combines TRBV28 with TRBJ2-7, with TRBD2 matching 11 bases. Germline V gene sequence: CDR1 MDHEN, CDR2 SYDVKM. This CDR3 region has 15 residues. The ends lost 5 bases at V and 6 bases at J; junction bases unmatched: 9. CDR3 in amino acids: CASSTGRTSGSEQYF. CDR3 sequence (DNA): TGTGCCAGCAGTACCGGACGGACTAGCGGGTCCGAGCAGTACTTC.

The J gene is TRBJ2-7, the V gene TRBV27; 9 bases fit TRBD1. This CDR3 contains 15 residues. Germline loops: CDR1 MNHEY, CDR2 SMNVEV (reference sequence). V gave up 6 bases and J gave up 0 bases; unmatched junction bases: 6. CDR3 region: CASRHNRGLSYEQYF. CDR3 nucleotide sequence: TGTGCCAGCAGACATAACAGGGGGCTCTCCTACGAGCAGTACTTC.

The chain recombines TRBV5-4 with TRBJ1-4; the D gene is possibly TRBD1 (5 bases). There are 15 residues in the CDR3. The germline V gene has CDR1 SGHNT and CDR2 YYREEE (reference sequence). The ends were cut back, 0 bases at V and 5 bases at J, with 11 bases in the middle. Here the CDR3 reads CASSLDPGPNEKLFF. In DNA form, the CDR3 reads TGTGCCAGCAGCTTGGATCCGGGACCGAATGAAAAACTGTTTTTT.

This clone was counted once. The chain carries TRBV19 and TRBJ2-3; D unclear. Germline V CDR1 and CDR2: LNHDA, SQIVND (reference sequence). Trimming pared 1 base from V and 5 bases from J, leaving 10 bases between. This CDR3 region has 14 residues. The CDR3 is CASSIAVGGDTQYF. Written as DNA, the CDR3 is TGTGCCAGTAGTATAGCCGTCGGCGGAGATACGCAGTATTTT.

CDR3 in amino acids: CASSPIKLGGSETQYF. As DNA, the CDR3 is TGTGCCAGCAGCCCTATTAAACTGGGGGGGTCGGAGACCCAGTACTTC. V gene TRBV7-2 combines with J gene TRBJ2-5, with 7 positions matching TRBD2. V shed 5 bases, J shed 5 bases, and the junction held 14 bases outside the gene matches. This CDR3 has 16 amino acids. From germline, CDR1 is SGHTA and CDR2 FQGNSA.

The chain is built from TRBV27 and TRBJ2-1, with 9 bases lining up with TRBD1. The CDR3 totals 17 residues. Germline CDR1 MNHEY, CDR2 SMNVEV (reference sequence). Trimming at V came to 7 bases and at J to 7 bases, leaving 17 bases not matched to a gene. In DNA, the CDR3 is TGTGCCAGCACCACCCGCGGGACAGGGTTTTTTGGGAATGAGCAGTTCTTC. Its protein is CASTTRGTGFFGNEQFF.

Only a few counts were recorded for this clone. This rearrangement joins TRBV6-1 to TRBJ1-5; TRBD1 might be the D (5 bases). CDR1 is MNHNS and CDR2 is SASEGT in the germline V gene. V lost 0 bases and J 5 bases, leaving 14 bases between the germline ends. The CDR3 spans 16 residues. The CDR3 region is CASSEALGGADQPQHF. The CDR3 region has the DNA TGTGCCAGCAGTGAAGCGCTGGGTGGGGCAGATCAGCCCCAGCATTTT.